A selection of T cell receptor beta chains follows, all from one sample in a study of HIV-infected children after antiretroviral therapy interruption. TCRdb reanalysed the 3' RACE reads using MiXCR and keeps one entry per CDR3 protein. The sample has approximately 96,000 distinct CDR3 sequences, less than 7% seen once. Sample: CD45RA+ CD4+ T cells from PBMCs, pooled from several time points, taken from a donor given antiretroviral therapy, either interrupted or continuous. The receptors stem from a pool of human donors with HIV. Each CDR3 is given with its conserved first and last residue. Each record gives: clone size, J gene, V gene, CDR3 protein. Clone size is shown for a subset of rows, as once, few, many or a class of expanded clone.

clone_size: few
j_call: TRBJ1-1
v_call: TRBV29-1
cdr3_aa: CSGGAGSGSEAFF

clone_size: many
j_call: TRBJ2-3
v_call: TRBV29-1
cdr3_aa: CSVVTSGGADTQYF

clone_size: .
j_call: TRBJ1-2
v_call: TRBV28
cdr3_aa: CASSFYKEGYGYTF

clone_size: .
j_call: TRBJ2-3
v_call: TRBV5-1
cdr3_aa: CASSWELAGGLTDTQYF

clone_size: few
j_call: TRBJ2-1
v_call: TRBV2
cdr3_aa: CASSQTGQGWNEQFF

clone_size: many
j_call: TRBJ2-3
v_call: TRBV20-1
cdr3_aa: CSASPTSGSMVSDTQYF

clone_size: few
j_call: TRBJ2-3
v_call: TRBV6-9
cdr3_aa: CASSYFKGSADTQYF

clone_size: many
j_call: TRBJ2-4
v_call: TRBV20-1
cdr3_aa: CSARGPDGRNIQYF

clone_size: many
j_call: TRBJ2-5
v_call: TRBV6-6
cdr3_aa: CASSYFRTSGTQTQYF

clone_size: many
j_call: TRBJ1-1
v_call: TRBV6-1
cdr3_aa: CASSEVLVAFF

clone_size: many
j_call: TRBJ1-2
v_call: TRBV19
cdr3_aa: CASSIGQGANGYTF

clone_size: many
j_call: TRBJ2-5
v_call: TRBV12-3/TRBV12-4
cdr3_aa: CASSPPQVVASQETQYF

clone_size: many
j_call: TRBJ2-5
v_call: TRBV5-1
cdr3_aa: CASSGDGQETQYF

clone_size: many
j_call: TRBJ2-7
v_call: TRBV10-3
cdr3_aa: CAIKHGTGVYEQYF

clone_size: many
j_call: TRBJ1-5
v_call: TRBV6-6
cdr3_aa: CASSYSSLTDDSNQPQHF

clone_size: few
j_call: TRBJ1-1
v_call: TRBV5-5
cdr3_aa: CASSLPTGVNTEAFF

clone_size: .
j_call: TRBJ2-3
v_call: TRBV3-1
cdr3_aa: CASSPTPTSDTQYF

clone_size: many
j_call: TRBJ1-2
v_call: TRBV10-3
cdr3_aa: CAIKQVENYGYTF

clone_size: .
j_call: TRBJ2-3
v_call: TRBV5-1
cdr3_aa: CASSRPSLGTDTQYF

clone_size: many
j_call: TRBJ1-1
v_call: TRBV3-1
cdr3_aa: CASSQDDRNTEAFF

clone_size: many
j_call: TRBJ2-3
v_call: TRBV2
cdr3_aa: CASRPGPRRTDTQYF

clone_size: many
j_call: TRBJ2-2
v_call: TRBV6-1
cdr3_aa: CASSEFGTSGMYTGELFF

clone_size: many
j_call: TRBJ2-3
v_call: TRBV18
cdr3_aa: CASTPSGGMADTQYF

clone_size: many
j_call: TRBJ1-5
v_call: TRBV19
cdr3_aa: CASSISMTGAPQHF

clone_size: many
j_call: TRBJ1-1
v_call: TRBV10-1
cdr3_aa: CASSESKTAMNTEAFF

clone_size: many
j_call: TRBJ2-1
v_call: TRBV5-1
cdr3_aa: CASSPDIGGYNEQFF

clone_size: .
j_call: TRBJ2-1
v_call: TRBV7-8
cdr3_aa: CASSLESGGLRWQFF

clone_size: many
j_call: TRBJ2-1
v_call: TRBV24-1
cdr3_aa: CATSEGTGAGNEQFF

clone_size: many
j_call: TRBJ2-1
v_call: TRBV19
cdr3_aa: CASTGGIGEQFF